Shown below are 14 T cell receptor beta chains from a single sample sequenced in a study of blood T cell repertoires in COVID-19. Here immunoSEQ multiplex PCR was the method, and the copy in TCRdb shows in-frame clones only, minus some. This sample carries roughly 180,000 clones, approximately 86% of them seen once, and the ten largest clones take 15% to 20%. Sequences were obtained from PBMCs or T cells enriched from blood (not recorded which). These receptors were obtained from a man aged 55 to 70 who had recovered from COVID-19.

The chain has TRBV6-5 and TRBJ2-7; no definite D call. Germline-derived CDR1 and CDR2 are MNHEY and SVGAGI. The CDR3 consists of 13 residues. V lost 8 bases and J 1 base, leaving 12 bases between the germline ends. The CDR3 spells CASVLDTSYEQYF. The CDR3 nucleotides read TGTGCCAGCGTACTTGACACATCCTACGAGCAGTACTTC.

Notes on this clone: This could be a read error, since a much larger clone is one nucleotide away. This sequence joins TRBV27 and TRBJ2-7; D is ambiguous. The germline V and J ends were trimmed by 4 bases and 0 bases, with 7 bases remaining between them. This CDR3 region has 13 residues. Germline V gives CDR1 MNHEY, CDR2 SMNVEV (reference sequence). The CDR3 DNA is TGTGCCAGCAGTTGGGCCAGCTCCTACGAGCAGTACTTC. Translation gives CASSWASSYEQYF.

The DNA of the CDR3 is TGTGCCAGCAGCCAAGGATTAGGAGATCAGCCCCAGCATTTT. Its protein product is CASSQGLGDQPQHF. This chain connects TRBV3-1 (or the pseudogene TRBV3-2) to TRBJ1-5; no definite D call. CDR1 and CDR2 (germline): LGHDT, YNNKEL (reference sequence). Trimming took 1 base from V and 5 from J, leaving 9 bases between them. This CDR3 has 14 amino acids.

The rearrangement links TRBV11-3 to TRBJ2-3; D might be TRBD2 (5 bases). Germline V gene data show CDR1 as SGHNT and CDR2 as YENEEA. The CDR3 is 15 amino acids. Trimming took off 1 base at V and 2 bases at J, with 10 bases between the two ends. Written as DNA, the CDR3 is TGTGCCAGCAGCTTAGGAGCCGGACTCACAGATACGCAGTATTTT. It codes for CASSLGAGLTDTQYF.

The chain is built from TRBV4-2 and TRBJ2-1; TRBD2 matches at 8 bases. The CDR3 sequence is 14 residues long. V lost 1 base to trimming and J lost 6 bases; unmatched junction nucleotides: 2. The germline gives CDR1 LGHNA, CDR2 YNFKEQ. This chain's CDR3 is CASSQGTSPNEQFF. The CDR3 DNA follows: TGTGCCAGCAGCCAAGGGACTAGCCCCAATGAGCAGTTCTTC.

The rearrangement uses TRBV19 and TRBJ2-7; 10 bases agree with TRBD1. Germline lookup yields CDR1 LNHDA and CDR2 SQIVND (reference sequence). The CDR3 extends over 14 amino acids. Trimming removed 5 bases from V and 2 bases from J; junction bases left unmatched: 3. CDR3 region: CASSRDRGTYEQYF. The CDR3 region has the DNA TGTGCCAGTAGTCGGGACAGGGGAACCTACGAGCAGTACTTC.

The chain couples TRBV18 to TRBJ1-5, with D hard to call. The CDR3 covers 14 residues. Germline values: CDR1 KGHSH, CDR2 LQKENI. Trimming stripped 3 bases from V and 5 bases from J, with 11 bases between. The CDR3 coding sequence is TGTGCCAGCTCACCGGAACAGCAACATCAGCCCCAGCATTTT. The encoded protein is CASSPEQQHQPQHF.

The chain joins TRBV5-1 to TRBJ2-3; TRBD2 aligns across 12 bases. Trimming cost V 4 bases and J 3 bases; bases outside gene matches: 15. The CDR3 consists of 19 residues. CDR1 SGHRS and CDR2 YFSETQ come from the germline V gene. CDR3 DNA sequence: TGCGCCAGCAGCCGGGGGCACGTGGCGGGGACTAGCGGGACAGATACGCAGTATTTT. Its protein product is CASSRGHVAGTSGTDTQYF.

The V and J genes are TRBV19 and TRBJ2-5; 9 nucleotides line up with TRBD1. The V gene's germline CDR1 is LNHDA and CDR2 SQIVND (reference sequence). The CDR3 runs 19 residues. V was pared by 4 bases and J by 5 bases, with 20 bases of the junction left unmatched. CDR3 region: CASSTRTLGTGRAGETQYF. CDR3 coding DNA: TGTGCCAGTAGTACCCGAACTCTCGGGACAGGGAGGGCCGGGGAGACCCAGTACTTC.

This rearrangement joins TRBV27 to TRBJ2-5, with D perhaps matching TRBD1 (5 bases). With 0 bases removed from V and 1 base from J, the gap between germline ends came to 6 bases. The CDR3 contains 14 residues. Germline V gene lookup returns CDR1 MNHEY and CDR2 SMNVEV (reference sequence). CDR3 nucleotide sequence: TGTGCCAGCAGTTTATCTGACAGCCAAGAGACCCAGTACTTC. Translated: CASSLSDSQETQYF.

The chain links TRBV3-1 (or the pseudogene TRBV3-2) to TRBJ1-1; D unclear. The CDR3 loop spans 14 amino acids. Trimming pared 1 base from V and 5 bases from J, leaving 11 bases between. The germline V gene has CDR1 LGHDT and CDR2 YNNKEL (reference sequence). The CDR3 nucleotides read TGTGCCAGCAGCCAAGGGCGGCGATTAACTGAAGCTTTCTTT. This gives the protein CASSQGRRLTEAFF.

CDR3 nucleotides: TGTGCCAGCAGTTACACCCTAGCGGGGGAGATACATGAGCAGTTCTTC. Translated: CASSYTLAGEIHEQFF. The chain carries TRBV6-5 and TRBJ2-1; 10 bases match TRBD2. Germline CDR1 reads MNHEY; CDR2 reads SVGAGI. The CDR3 consists of 16 residues. J lost 8 bases, V lost 2 bases, and 9 bases had no gene match.

The V gene is TRBV6-2 or TRBV6-3, the J gene TRBJ1-6, with D possibly matching TRBD1 (6 bases). From germline, CDR1 is MNHEY and CDR2 SVGEGT. The CDR3 is made up of 14 amino acids. Trimming shortened V by 6 bases and J by 7 bases, and 13 bases separated the two germline ends. The CDR3 nucleotides are TGTGCCAGCAGCCGAGGACAGTGGAATTCACCCCTCCACTTT. The encoded protein is CASSRGQWNSPLHF.

CDR3 sequence reads: CASSLVANSPLHF. For the CDR3, the DNA is TGTGCCAGCAGCTTAGTAGCTAATTCACCCCTCCACTTT. V and J are TRBV7-2 and TRBJ1-6; D unclear. Per germline, CDR1 SGHTA and CDR2 FQGNSA. This CDR3 comprises 13 residues. V dropped 1 base and J dropped 6 bases, with 4 bases sitting between them.